Sequencing of this TCR beta chain was carried out in a study of vaccination and CD4 T cells after COVID-19 (dated by TCRdb to 2021 to 2024). Context from the whole study: The convalescent cohort included six males and four females, with two Hispanic individuals, seven Caucasians, two Asians and one multiracial person. Participants received two doses of either the Pfizer-BioNTech BNT162b2 vaccine (n=8) or the Moderna mRNA-1273 vaccine (n=2). Post-COVID blood samples were collected from convalescent patients a median of roughly 100 days after diagnosis, with a range of about 35 to 180 days. Post-vaccine blood samples were obtained a median of around 74 days after the second vaccine dose, with a range of roughly 12 to 250 days. Culture stimuli were overlapping spike peptide pools from SARS-CoV-2 and from the common cold coronaviruses HCoV-NL63, HCoV-OC43 and HCoV-229E. In control cultures, a CEFX viral epitope pool was used as positive control, an HIV-1 Nef peptide pool was used as negative control, or no peptide was added. In around 9 COVID-19 convalescent patients and a few infection-naive healthy vaccine recipients, researchers compared the spike-specific CD4+ TCR repertoire from before mRNA vaccination with the repertoire from after. An earlier paper using these donors assessed, at the TCR clonotype level, memory CD4+ T cell crossreactivity between SARS-CoV-2 and common cold coronavirus spike proteins.

Overall study results and their limits: The median number of SARS-CoV-2-reactive clonotypes rose from about 23 after infection to some 40 after vaccination, but the change was not significant. Relatively few convalescent patients were included in the study, and early timepoints after natural infection were not analyzed. In convalescent patients, nearly all vaccine-specific clones (304 of 307) were found to be mono-reactive for SARS-CoV-2 spike rather than cross-reactive with common cold coronaviruses. Among convalescent patients, a median about 87% of the SARS-CoV-2-reactive clones seen after vaccination appeared only after vaccination, which suggests priming specific to the vaccine.

The intended sense of this specimen's treatment or condition label: approximately nine-day PBMC culture with coronavirus spike peptide pools or control peptides (ViraFEST assay). CD4+ T cells from unexposed donors were collected before the COVID-19 pandemic (2011-2018). The ViraFEST assay was used in the study, in which antigen-specific T cells were expanded with peptide pools and expanded clonotypes were subsequently identified by TCR sequencing. Each well held 2 million to 2.5 million PBMCs cultured with approximately 9.2 ug/ml peptide pools in IMDM containing around 5.5% human AB serum and roughly 9.3 IU/ml IL-2. Half of the culture medium was replaced with fresh IL-2-containing medium on days 3 and 7. Once the cells had been in culture for over 9 days, the EasySep CD4+ T cell isolation kit was used to isolate CD4+ T cells by negative selection. As far as cell numbers permitted, CD4+ T cells from unexposed donors were tested for reactivity against SARS-CoV-2 S and N as well as four spike pools from common cold coronaviruses. PBMCs were separated from whole blood using Ficoll-Paque Plus gradient centrifugation and then either used fresh or cryopreserved at -140C. Triplicate wells were generally used for each culture condition. The leukapheresis product used for the unexposed donors was purchased from a commercial source.

The method behind the library was PCR. TCR sequencing of DNA from cultured CD4+ T cells used the Oncomine TCR Beta short-read assay at the Johns Hopkins FTIC core. The QIAamp micro DNA kit was used to extract genomic DNA from the cultured CD4+ T cells. Oncomine TCR Beta libraries made from cultured CD4+ T cells were pooled using unique dual indexes and sequenced on an Illumina iSeq 100. On the authors' methods: Non-productive sequences were filtered out, and CDR3s that did not start with C, did not end with F or W, or were shorter than 7 amino acids were discarded. The MANAFEST web application was used to identify antigen-specific clonotypes by comparing peptide-stimulated wells against reference wells and other culture wells. For a clone to be called positive, the clone needed an FDR below 0.05, an odds ratio above 5, and a productive frequency above 0.1% in at least two of three replicate wells. A clonotype counted as cross-reactive if it showed significant expansion both in the SARS-CoV-2 spike wells and in at least one common cold coronavirus spike condition. Similarity between CDR3 sequences was evaluated in R version 3.6.1 using Levenshtein distances (stringdist) and unrooted phylogenetic trees (ape). TCRdb applied fastp at Q25 and MiXCR to the public reads, then kept only in-frame beta chains. CDR3 protein duplicates are merged, each entry listing the most common genes and DNA. The V and J calls shown here were made by TCRdb, not taken from the authors' results. The sample includes about 7,000 distinct CDR3 sequences, with 30% to 40% observed a single time. Approximately 30% of the sample is taken by the ten largest.

The CDR3 runs 15 residues from the cysteine to the phenylalanine. The retained sequence is limited to the CDR3, 45 bases, with the frame set at the first base. CDR1 is given as MNHEY and CDR2 as SMNVEV, both from the germline V gene (reference sequence). V is cut back by 4 bases and J by 8 bases, with 11 bases in the junction unmatched. As for this clonotype: No cognate antigen has been identified for it. The input lacks base qualities; no much larger clone sits a single base away.

The TCR originated in a human donor in good health. This chain joins TRBV27 to TRBJ1-2; a stretch of 9 junction bases matches TRBD1. Material for sequencing was CD4+ T cells from blood, cultured in vitro. The DNA is TGTGCCAGCAGTTCCCTACTCACAGGGGGCAACGGCTACACCTTC. Translated, this is CASSSLLTGGNGYTF.